This T cell receptor (beta chain) originates from a study of long-term antiretroviral therapy in people with HIV (dated by TCRdb to the early 2020s). About the full investigation: The earliest samples were collected approximately a decade before the 2015 WHO recommendation for immediate ART, a period when ART was typically delayed until CD4 counts fell. Whether ART initiation and durable HIV suppression were associated with changes in peripheral blood TRB repertoire composition and diversity was tested in a retrospective serial study. A total of roughly 180 cryopreserved PBMC samples were contributed to the cohort by 30 adults with confirmed HIV infection, with samples collected serially over a mean of roughly six years (range 1-12). Eleven of the 30 participants with HIV were female. No cross-contamination during QIAcube processing turned up in test extractions that ran a monoclonal T-cell line alongside approximately 35 polyclonal samples.

The immunoSEQ hsTCRB v3.0 assay was used at survey level resolution to sequence the TRB variable region. The targeted TRB sequencing depth was about 40,000-50,000 T-cell genomes per sample. An Illumina MiSeq with a v3 150-cycle kit was used to sequence the pooled TRB libraries. As for the authors' bioinformatics: Repertoire analysis ran in R within a reproducible Nextflow workflow covering QC, data transformation and analysis. LymphoSeq2, an R package for exploring AIRR-Seq data, was used to implement custom analyses. After excluding several samples that yielded fewer than 5000 total TRB sequences, some 180 HIV repertoires remained for analysis. Among the approximately 200 retained HIV repertoires, 55 to 60 were collected before ART initiation and approximately 130 after ART initiation. Repertoires were downsampled to 5000 TRB nucleotide sequences, with summary statistics averaged over 100 downsampling iterations. TRB sequences were retained for analysis only if CDR3 regions of at least seven amino acids were present. Two measures captured diversity: a Shannon entropy-derived clonality score and the Gini coefficient. In the repertoire networks, any two of the top 5000 CDR3 amino acid sequences were linked whenever the two sequences differed by an edit distance of one. For TRB CDR3 amino acid sequences, antigen specificity groups and MHC restriction were predicted with GLIPH2. To flag known associations with CMV, EBV, HIV or tissue antigens, CDR3 amino acid sequences were compared against VDJdb and McPAS-TCR. Pre-ART, post-ART and control groups were compared with Wilcoxon signed-rank tests and Holm-Bonferroni correction. TCRdb stores this immuneACCESS table with in-frame sequences only. Part of the clones is absent; in the studies checked, under half of the shortfall reflects unresolved V genes, and no reason is known for the rest. That table gives V, J and clone size, and the DNA gave D and trimming. The sample records under 45,000 clones, more than 75% of which are singletons. Clones ranked in the top ten supply about 4.8% of the sample.

Inclusion was restricted to participants for whom at least one PBMC sample before ART initiation and at least two post-ART samples were available. All participants with HIV were treated in the United States of America. Cryopreserved samples of about 0.95-10 million PBMC were thawed and washed before DNA extraction. At the time of the earliest PBMC sample for each participant with HIV, ages ranged from roughly 23 to 55 years. PBMC samples from each participant spanned 1-4 timepoints before ART initiation and 2-8 timepoints after ART initiation, with a median of 7 samples. For every participant, serial HIV viral load, CD4+ T-cell count, ART history and demographic data were obtained. Using a Qiagen kit on a QIAcube, genomic DNA was extracted from unsorted PBMC, with samples processed in batches of 12. About this clone itself: Its antigen is still unknown. Base qualities are missing; no much larger clone stands one base away.

Study-wide conclusions, independent of this receptor: Starting ART was linked to a significant rise in TRB diversity, yet even after long-term ART the diversity remained significantly lower than in transplant donor controls. The samples span the years 2004 to 2017, and the ART regimens used may be less effective than current regimens. Because cell numbers in pre-ART samples were limited, unsorted PBMC were profiled instead of sorted CD4+ and CD8+ T cells. Inferences about post-ART repertoire changes were limited because no data were available on ART adherence, viral resistance or therapy changes. Expanded TRB clones identified before ART initiation dominated the repertoire at all time points, although this dominance fluctuated and declined in many PLHIV after ART. Narrower CDR3 length ranges were observed in HIV repertoires than in controls, and an antigen-experienced repertoire with only a slight naive shift after ART was suggested by the network structure. Since PBMC availability was limited, sequencing covered only the TCR beta chain, with no alpha chain pairing.

V loses 4 bases, J loses 3 bases, and the germline ends lie 14 bases apart. CDR1 and CDR2 were assigned from the germline V gene as SGHTA and FQGTGA. The CDR3 contains 15 residues, cysteine and phenylalanine counted. Only CDR3 DNA remains: 45 bases, in frame from the first base. Specimen: unsorted PBMCs, collected about 2.7 years before starting antiretroviral therapy. The TCR comes from a woman aged 25 to 39 with HIV. Recombination joined TRBV7-3 with TRBJ2-3; no D segment can be confidently identified. The CDR3 amino acid sequence is: CASSSTAVGTDTQYF. Here is the DNA: TGTGCCAGCAGCTCAACGGCGGTAGGAACAGATACGCAGTATTTT.